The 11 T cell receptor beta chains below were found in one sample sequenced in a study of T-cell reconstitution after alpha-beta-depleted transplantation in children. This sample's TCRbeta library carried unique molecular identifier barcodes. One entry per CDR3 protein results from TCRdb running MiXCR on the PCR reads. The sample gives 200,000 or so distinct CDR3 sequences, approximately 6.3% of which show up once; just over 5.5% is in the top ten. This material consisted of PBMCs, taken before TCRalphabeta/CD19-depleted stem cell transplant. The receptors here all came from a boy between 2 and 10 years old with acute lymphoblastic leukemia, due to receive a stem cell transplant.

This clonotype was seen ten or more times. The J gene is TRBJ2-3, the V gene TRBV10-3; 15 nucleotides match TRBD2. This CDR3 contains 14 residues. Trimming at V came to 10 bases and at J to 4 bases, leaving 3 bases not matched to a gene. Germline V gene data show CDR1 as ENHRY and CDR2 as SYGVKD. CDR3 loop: CASGTSGRSDTQYF. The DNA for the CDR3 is TGTGCCAGCGGGACTAGCGGGAGGTCAGATACGCAGTATTTT.

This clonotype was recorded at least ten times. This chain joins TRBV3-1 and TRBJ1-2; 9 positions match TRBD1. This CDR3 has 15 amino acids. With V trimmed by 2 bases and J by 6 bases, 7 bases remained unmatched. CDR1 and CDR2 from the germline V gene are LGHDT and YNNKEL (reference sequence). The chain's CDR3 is CASSQLDRGHNGYTF. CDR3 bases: TGTGCCAGCAGCCAATTGGACAGGGGTCATAATGGCTACACCTTC.

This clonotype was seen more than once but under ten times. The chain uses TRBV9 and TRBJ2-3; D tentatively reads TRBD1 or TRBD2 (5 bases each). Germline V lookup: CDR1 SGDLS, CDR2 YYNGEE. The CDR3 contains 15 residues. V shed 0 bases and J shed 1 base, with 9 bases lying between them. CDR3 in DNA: TGTGCCAGCAGCGTAGTCCGGGGCGGCACAGATACGCAGTATTTT. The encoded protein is CASSVVRGGTDTQYF.

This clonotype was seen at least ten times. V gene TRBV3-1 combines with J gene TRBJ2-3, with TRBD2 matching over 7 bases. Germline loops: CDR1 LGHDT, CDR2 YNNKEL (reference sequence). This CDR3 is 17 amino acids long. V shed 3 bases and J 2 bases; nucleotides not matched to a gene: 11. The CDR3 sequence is CASSQASGVLNTDTQYF. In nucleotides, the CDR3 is TGTGCCAGCAGCCAGGCGAGCGGGGTCTTGAACACAGATACGCAGTATTTT.

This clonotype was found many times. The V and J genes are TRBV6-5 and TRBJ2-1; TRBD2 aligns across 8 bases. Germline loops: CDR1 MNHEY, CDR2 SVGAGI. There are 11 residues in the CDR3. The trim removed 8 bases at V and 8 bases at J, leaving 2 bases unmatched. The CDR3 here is CASVAGHEQFF. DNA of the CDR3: TGTGCCAGCGTAGCGGGACATGAGCAGTTCTTC.

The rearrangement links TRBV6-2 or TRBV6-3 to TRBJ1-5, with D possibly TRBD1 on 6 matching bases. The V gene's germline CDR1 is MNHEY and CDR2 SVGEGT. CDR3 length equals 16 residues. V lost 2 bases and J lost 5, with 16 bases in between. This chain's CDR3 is CASSYSGRGRDQPQHF. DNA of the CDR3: TGTGCCAGCAGTTACAGCGGCAGGGGAAGGGATCAGCCCCAGCATTTT.

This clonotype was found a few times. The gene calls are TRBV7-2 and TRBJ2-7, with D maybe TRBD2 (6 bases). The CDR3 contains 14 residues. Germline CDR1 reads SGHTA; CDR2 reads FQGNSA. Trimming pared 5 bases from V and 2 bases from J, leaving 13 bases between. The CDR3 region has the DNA TGTGCCAGCAGCCTCGGGACTCAGGCCTACGAGCAGTACTTC. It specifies CASSLGTQAYEQYF.

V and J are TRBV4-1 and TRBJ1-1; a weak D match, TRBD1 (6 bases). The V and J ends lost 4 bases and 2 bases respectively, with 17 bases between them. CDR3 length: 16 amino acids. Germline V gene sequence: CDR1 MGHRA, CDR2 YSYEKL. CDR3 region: CASSPATGTHNTEAFF. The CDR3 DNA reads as TGCGCCAGCAGCCCGGCCACCGGGACACATAACACTGAAGCTTTCTTT.

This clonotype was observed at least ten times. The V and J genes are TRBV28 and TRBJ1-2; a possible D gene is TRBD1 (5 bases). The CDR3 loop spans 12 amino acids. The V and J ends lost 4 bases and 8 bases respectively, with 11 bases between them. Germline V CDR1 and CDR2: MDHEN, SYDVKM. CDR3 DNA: TGTGCCAGCAGTTCACAGGCGGAGGGCTACACCTTC. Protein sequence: CASSSQAEGYTF.

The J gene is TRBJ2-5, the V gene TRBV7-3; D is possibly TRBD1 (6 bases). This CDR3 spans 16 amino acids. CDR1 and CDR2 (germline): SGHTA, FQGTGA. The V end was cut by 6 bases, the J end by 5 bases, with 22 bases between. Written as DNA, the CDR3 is TGTGCCAGCAGTCAACTTAAGGGGGTCCCCGAGGAGACCCAGTACTTC. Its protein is CASSQLKGVPEETQYF.

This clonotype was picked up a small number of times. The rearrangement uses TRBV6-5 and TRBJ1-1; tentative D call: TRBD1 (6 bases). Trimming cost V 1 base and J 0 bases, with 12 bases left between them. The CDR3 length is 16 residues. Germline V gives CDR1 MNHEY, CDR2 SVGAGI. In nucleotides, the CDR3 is TGTGCCAGCAGTTACTGGGGGACATGCCTGAACACTGAAGCTTTCTTT. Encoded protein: CASSYWGTCLNTEAFF.